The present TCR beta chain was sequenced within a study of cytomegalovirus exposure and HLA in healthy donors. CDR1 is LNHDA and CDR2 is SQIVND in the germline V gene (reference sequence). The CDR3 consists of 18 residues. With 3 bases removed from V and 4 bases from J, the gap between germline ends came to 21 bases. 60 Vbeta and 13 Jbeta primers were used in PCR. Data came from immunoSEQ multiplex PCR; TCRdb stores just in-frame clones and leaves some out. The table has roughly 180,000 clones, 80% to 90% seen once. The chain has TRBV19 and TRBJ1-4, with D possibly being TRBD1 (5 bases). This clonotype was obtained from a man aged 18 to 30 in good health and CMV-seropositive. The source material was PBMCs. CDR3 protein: CASSMGRQAGMINEKLFF. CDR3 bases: TGTGCCAGTAGTATGGGGCGACAAGCGGGCATGATTAATGAAAAACTGTTTTTT.